In this sample, the clone carrying this TCR beta chain turned up many times. Its target is not known. The CDR3 end falls 3 residues outside the read, so it is completed with the germline J gene. This specimen comes from a study of T cell clonality in common variable immunodeficiency. Equal genomic DNA amounts from CVID and control samples were sequenced. Produced via immunoSEQ multiplex PCR; TCRdb's table is partial and in-frame only. The data list some 53,000 clones, none observed once; less than 4% falls to the top ten. Study observations and caveats: Compared with healthy controls, CVID subjects showed increased TCRbeta clonality, mostly in about a third.

Trimming at V came to 2 bases and at J to 5 bases, leaving 4 bases not matched to a gene. The germline V gene encodes CDR1 DFQATT and CDR2 SNEGSKA (reference sequence). The CDR3 covers 14 residues. Blood samples were heparinized, about 4.5 to 8 ml per donor. Sequencing input: peripheral blood mononuclear cells. The chain is built from TRBV20-1 and TRBJ1-4; 8 positions agree with TRBD1. This receptor was taken from a person aged 18 to 69 in good health. CDR3 bases read: TGCAGTGCTAGACCAGGGGGCGGGAATGAAAAA. Its translation: CSARPGGGNEK. The complete CDR3 reads CSARPGGGNEKLFF.